This note documents a single T cell receptor beta chain sequence. Its antigen is currently unknown. The length of the CDR3 is 16 residues. Germline-derived CDR1 and CDR2 are SGHNT and YENEEA. Trimming pared 5 bases from V and 0 bases from J, leaving 14 bases between. Generated by immunoSEQ multiplex PCR, the TCRdb table keeps only in-frame clones and is missing some. The table includes about 46,000 clones, roughly 80% detected once. These data belong to a study of fetal regulatory T cell absence and autoimmunity. About the research overall: The IPEX patients lacked clinical diabetes but had exocrine pancreas autoimmunity. General study results and limits: Pancreas TCRs were oligoclonally enriched versus cord blood, some clones over 95-fold.

The specimen was cord blood. The gene calls are TRBV11-3 and TRBJ1-3, with D possibly matching TRBD1 (6 bases). This TCR derives from a newborn boy with IPEX syndrome. DNA of the CDR3: TGTGCCAGCAGCCCGCGACAGGAAAGCTCTGGAAACACCATATATTTT. Its translation is CASSPRQESSGNTIYF. The full variable domain, its missing parts supplied by reference TRBV11-3 and TRBJ1-3, is EAGVVQSPRYKIIEKKQPVAFWCNPISGHNTLYWYLQNLGQGPELLIRYENEEAVDDSQLPKDRFSAERLKGVDSTLKIQPAELGDSAVYLCASSPRQESSGNTIYFGEGSWLTVV.